The 15 T cell receptor beta chains given below trace back to one sample, sequenced in a study of CD8+ T cells in alopecia areata. RNA, once extracted, was reverse transcribed into cDNA for use as the sequencing template. Profiled with immunoSEQ multiplex PCR; TCRdb holds only in-frame clones, not every one. The data contain some 170,000 clones, roughly 50% of them singletons. Treatment described: oral pan-JAK inhibitor, 5-10 mg twice daily. The sequencing used CD8+ T cells sorted from blood, collected at week 24, from a patient treated with tofacitinib. The origin of the receptors is a human donor with alopecia areata.

V usage is TRBV30 and J usage is TRBJ2-7, with TRBD2 as a possible D gene (7 bases). In germline, CDR1 is GTSNPN, CDR2 SVGIG (reference sequence). The CDR3 contains 14 residues. Deletions cut 6 bases from V and 4 bases from J, with 19 bases between. The CDR3 loop is CACTDSGGLYEQYF. Written as DNA, the CDR3 is TGTGCCTGTACGGACAGTGGGGGACTATACGAGCAGTACTTC.

This chain joins TRBV7-8 and TRBJ1-1; 11 bases fit TRBD1. This CDR3 has 15 residues. In germline, CDR1 is SGHVS, CDR2 FQNEAQ. The J segment lost 4 bases and the V segment lost 5 bases, leaving 6 bases of the junction unmatched. The CDR3 loop reads CASSPPGTGGTEAFF. CDR3 coding DNA: TGTGCCAGCAGCCCGCCCGGGACAGGGGGCACTGAAGCTTTCTTT.

The CDR3 nucleotides are TGTGCCAGCAGCTTAGGTGGGGCTAGCGGGGCATCCGGAGAGCAGTACTTC. This translates into CASSLGGASGASGEQYF. The chain has TRBV7-9 and TRBJ2-7; 9 nucleotides align to TRBD2. Germline CDR1 SEHNR, CDR2 FQNEAQ (reference sequence). This CDR3 spans 17 amino acids. Losses at the gene ends were 1 base for V and 7 bases for J; bases not matched to a gene: 14.

V and J are TRBV5-1 and TRBJ2-7; 7 positions match TRBD1. The CDR3 contains 15 residues. The germline gives CDR1 SGHRS, CDR2 YFSETQ. V trimming: 3 bases; J trimming: 3 bases; junction bases outside the gene matches: 9. The CDR3 bases are TGCGCCAGCAGCTCTGGGACAGACAATAACTACGAGCAGTACTTC. Translated: CASSSGTDNNYEQYF. Filled out from reference TRBV5-1 and TRBJ2-7, the complete variable domain reads KAGVTQTPRYLIKTRGQQVTLSCSPISGHRSVSWYQQTPGQGLQFLFEYFSETQRNKGNFPGRFSGRQFSNSRSEMNVSTLELGDSALYLCASSSGTDNNYEQYFGPGTRLTVT.

The chain is built from TRBV7-9 and TRBJ2-7; no firm D call. This CDR3 has 16 amino acids. V lost 4 bases to trimming and J lost 2 bases, with 18 bases between them. Germline CDR1 and CDR2: SEHNR and FQNEAQ (reference sequence). The CDR3 sequence: CASSSHHIQMTYEQYF. The CDR3, as DNA: TGTGCCAGCAGCTCGCATCATATCCAGATGACCTACGAGCAGTACTTC.

The chain joins TRBV7-8 to TRBJ1-2, with TRBD1 matching 11 bases. The trim removed 0 bases at V and 8 bases at J, leaving 11 bases unmatched. The germline V gene encodes CDR1 SGHVS and CDR2 FQNEAQ. The CDR3 has 17 residues. For the CDR3, the DNA is TGTGCCAGCAGCTTAGCGGGACAGGGGGAGATTCGATACGGCTACACCTTC. It yields the protein CASSLAGQGEIRYGYTF.

This chain connects TRBV9 to TRBJ1-5; 7 bases agree with TRBD1. The CDR3 is 15 amino acids. V was pared by 4 bases and J by 2 bases, with 6 bases of the junction left unmatched. In germline, CDR1 is SGDLS, CDR2 YYNGEE. The CDR3 here is CASSPSGTGNQPQHF. The CDR3 DNA reads TGTGCCAGCAGCCCCTCCGGGACAGGCAATCAGCCCCAGCATTTT.

This clone was recorded a few times. The chain joins TRBV5-6 to TRBJ2-1; D may be TRBD1 or TRBD2 (5 bases each). The V gene's germline CDR1 is SGHDT and CDR2 YYEEEE. The CDR3 length is 14 residues. The germline V and J ends were trimmed by 4 bases and 10 bases, with 18 bases remaining between them. This chain's CDR3 is CASSTYTRGREQFF. The DNA of the CDR3 is TGTGCCAGCAGCACCTATACTAGGGGCAGGGAGCAGTTCTTC.

The chain couples TRBV30 to TRBJ1-2; 7 nucleotides align to TRBD1. Germline V gives CDR1 GTSNPN, CDR2 SVGIG (reference sequence). The CDR3 consists of 12 residues. V lost 3 bases, J lost 5 bases, and 3 bases stayed unmatched. DNA for the CDR3: TGTGCCTGGAGGACAGGGCCTTATGGCTACACCTTC. Its protein is CAWRTGPYGYTF.

This rearrangement joins TRBV25-1 to TRBJ2-1; either TRBD1 or TRBD2 may supply D (5 bases each). The CDR3 runs 12 residues. Germline CDR1 is MGHDK and CDR2 is SYGVNS. Trimming removed 1 base at V and 9 bases at J, with 7 bases between. The CDR3 protein is CASSESGLEQFF. DNA for the CDR3: TGTGCCAGCAGTGAATCGGGGCTTGAGCAGTTCTTC.

This clone was observed a single time. The CDR3 DNA sequence: TGTGCCAGCAGCTTACTAGGCTACAATGAGCAGTTCTTC. Its protein is CASSLLGYNEQFF. The chain recombines TRBV7-2 with TRBJ2-1, with unresolved D. The V and J ends lost 2 bases and 3 bases respectively, with 5 bases between them. The CDR3 contains 13 residues. Germline CDR1 reads SGHTA; CDR2 reads FQGNSA.

The sample holds one count of this clone. J is TRBJ2-2 and V is TRBV6-5; 8 positions agree with TRBD1. The CDR3 consists of 15 residues. With V trimmed by 5 bases and J by 3 bases, 5 bases remained unmatched. Germline CDR1 MNHEY, CDR2 SVGAGI. CDR3: CASSLGQGDTGELFF. The CDR3 DNA sequence: TGTGCCAGCAGTCTTGGACAGGGTGACACCGGGGAGCTGTTTTTT.

The chain couples TRBV12-5 to TRBJ2-7, with D possibly called TRBD1 or TRBD2 (5 bases each). The CDR3 has 11 residues. Trimming cost V 6 bases and J 4 bases, with 7 bases left between them. The germline V gene has CDR1 LGHNT and CDR2 FRNRAP. The CDR3 protein is CASGWGYEQYF. For the CDR3, the DNA is TGTGCTAGTGGATGGGGGTACGAGCAGTACTTC.

This clone was recorded once. The CDR3 nucleotides are TGTGCCAGCGGGGACTCTGAAGCTTTCTTT. It codes for CASGDSEAFF. J is TRBJ1-1 and V is TRBV9; D might be TRBD1 (5 bases). V lost 7 bases and J lost 6, with 7 bases in between. CDR1 is SGDLS and CDR2 is YYNGEE in the germline V gene. The CDR3 loop spans 10 amino acids. Complete variable domain (other parts from reference TRBV9 and TRBJ1-1): DSGVTQTPKHLITATGQRVTLRCSPRSGDLSVYWYQQSLDQGLQFLIQYYNGEERAKGNILERFSAQQFPDLHSELNLSSLELGDSALYFCASGDSEAFFGQGTRLTVV.

This clone was seen only a few times. This same CDR3 is encoded by further DNA sequences in the sample. J is TRBJ2-1 and V is TRBV27; 8 bases line up with TRBD2. V lost 5 bases, J lost 7 bases, and 7 bases stayed unmatched. The germline CDR1 and CDR2 sequences are MNHEY and SMNVEV (reference sequence). The CDR3 loop spans 14 amino acids. CDR3 DNA: TGTGCCAGCAGTCCAGGACTAGCCGGGAATGAGCAGTTCTTC. Amino acids: CASSPGLAGNEQFF.